Listed below are T cell receptor beta chains from one sample, sequenced in a study of cytomegalovirus exposure and HLA in healthy donors. TCRdb's table, derived via immunoSEQ multiplex PCR, lists solely in-frame clones and lacks some. The repertoire has over 150,000 clones, over 75% of them found once; the top ten carry 5.5% to 6.5%. The sample was PBMCs. The receptors were gathered from a woman in her thirties or forties in good health and CMV-seropositive. Each CDR3 is given with its conserved first and last residue. Fields, in order: clone size, CDR3 length, V gene, J gene, D gene, CDR3 protein, CDR3 DNA. A D gene is named only where the DNA matches it firmly. The size of a clone is reported for some rows only, either as once, few or many, or as a class for expanded clones.

clone size: .
CDR3 length: 12
V gene: TRBV2
J gene: TRBJ2-5
D gene: TRBD1
CDR3 protein: CASSETGRTQYF
CDR3 DNA: TGTGCCAGCAGTGAGACAGGGAGGACCCAGTACTTC

clone size: few
CDR3 length: 12
V gene: TRBV30
J gene: TRBJ1-1
D gene: .
CDR3 protein: CAWQGTNTEAFF
CDR3 DNA: TGTGCCTGGCAAGGGACAAACACTGAAGCTTTCTTT

clone size: few
CDR3 length: 14
V gene: TRBV27
J gene: TRBJ2-7
D gene: TRBD2
CDR3 protein: CASSPGTITYEQYF
CDR3 DNA: TGTGCCAGCAGTCCTGGGACTATTACCTACGAGCAGTACTTC

clone size: .
CDR3 length: 13
V gene: TRBV25-1
J gene: TRBJ2-3
D gene: .
CDR3 protein: CATGKHPRDTQYF
CDR3 DNA: TGTGCCACTGGAAAGCACCCTAGGGATACGCAGTATTTT

clone size: .
CDR3 length: 14
V gene: TRBV5-5
J gene: TRBJ1-1
D gene: TRBD1
CDR3 protein: CASSFTGGRTEAFF
CDR3 DNA: TGTGCCAGCAGCTTCACAGGGGGCCGCACTGAAGCTTTCTTT

clone size: .
CDR3 length: 11
V gene: TRBV5-1
J gene: TRBJ2-1
D gene: .
CDR3 protein: CASSLAGEQFF
CDR3 DNA: TGCGCCAGCAGCTTGGCCGGTGAGCAGTTCTTC

clone size: .
CDR3 length: 15
V gene: TRBV29-1
J gene: TRBJ1-5
D gene: .
CDR3 protein: CSIREDLGLGGPQHF
CDR3 DNA: TGCAGCATAAGGGAGGACTTGGGGCTTGGAGGGCCCCAGCATTTT

clone size: .
CDR3 length: 15
V gene: TRBV18
J gene: TRBJ2-7
D gene: TRBD2
CDR3 protein: CASSPTSGRKYEQYF
CDR3 DNA: TGTGCCAGCTCACCTACTAGCGGGAGGAAATACGAGCAGTACTTC

clone size: .
CDR3 length: 16
V gene: TRBV5-1
J gene: TRBJ2-3
D gene: TRBD1
CDR3 protein: CASSRWTGGRTDTQYF
CDR3 DNA: TGCGCCAGCAGCCGGTGGACAGGGGGCCGCACAGATACGCAGTATTTT

clone size: .
CDR3 length: 15
V gene: TRBV30
J gene: TRBJ2-5
D gene: .
CDR3 protein: CAWKSTTTFQETQYF
CDR3 DNA: TGTGCCTGGAAGTCTACAACTACATTCCAAGAGACCCAGTACTTC

clone size: .
CDR3 length: 15
V gene: TRBV5-1
J gene: TRBJ2-5
D gene: TRBD2
CDR3 protein: CASSLVASGKETQYF
CDR3 DNA: TGCGCCAGCAGCTTGGTGGCTAGCGGTAAAGAGACCCAGTACTTC

clone size: .
CDR3 length: 15
V gene: TRBV6-5
J gene: TRBJ1-1
D gene: .
CDR3 protein: CASRVSRGLRTEAFF
CDR3 DNA: TGTGCCAGCAGGGTGTCCCGGGGGTTGAGGACTGAAGCTTTCTTT

clone size: .
CDR3 length: 13
V gene: TRBV6-1
J gene: TRBJ1-1
D gene: .
CDR3 protein: CASSVQGNTEAFF
CDR3 DNA: TGTGCCAGCAGTGTTCAGGGTAATACTGAAGCTTTCTTT

clone size: .
CDR3 length: 15
V gene: TRBV28
J gene: TRBJ1-5
D gene: TRBD1
CDR3 protein: CASRSTGTGGQPQHF
CDR3 DNA: TGTGCCAGCAGGTCAACCGGGACAGGGGGTCAGCCCCAGCATTTT

clone size: .
CDR3 length: 20
V gene: TRBV12-5
J gene: TRBJ2-7
D gene: TRBD2
CDR3 protein: CASGLAPSGNAKRSSYEQYF
CDR3 DNA: TGTGCTAGTGGTTTGGCCCCTAGCGGGAATGCAAAACGGAGCTCCTACGAGCAGTACTTC

clone size: .
CDR3 length: 18
V gene: TRBV7-9
J gene: TRBJ2-1
D gene: .
CDR3 protein: CASSDRGLALYSYNEQFF
CDR3 DNA: TGTGCCAGCAGCGATCGAGGTCTAGCGCTCTATTCCTACAATGAGCAGTTCTTC

clone size: .
CDR3 length: 15
V gene: TRBV19
J gene: TRBJ2-7
D gene: TRBD2
CDR3 protein: CASMRSTSGGYEQYF
CDR3 DNA: TGTGCCAGTATGAGGTCGACTAGCGGGGGATACGAGCAGTACTTC

clone size: .
CDR3 length: 14
V gene: TRBV9
J gene: TRBJ1-1
D gene: .
CDR3 protein: CASSVAGGYTEAFF
CDR3 DNA: TGTGCCAGCAGCGTAGCCGGGGGGTACACTGAAGCTTTCTTT

clone size: .
CDR3 length: 17
V gene: TRBV15
J gene: TRBJ2-7
D gene: TRBD2
CDR3 protein: CATSRKGRGGSLSEQYF
CDR3 DNA: TGTGCCACCAGCAGGAAGGGTAGGGGCGGGAGCCTCAGCGAGCAGTACTTC

clone size: .
CDR3 length: 13
V gene: TRBV27
J gene: TRBJ1-5
D gene: .
CDR3 protein: CASRDNPGQPQHF
CDR3 DNA: TGTGCCAGCAGGGACAATCCCGGTCAGCCCCAGCATTTT

clone size: .
CDR3 length: 15
V gene: TRBV5-1
J gene: TRBJ2-1
D gene: TRBD2
CDR3 protein: CASSLDRGSDAEQFF
CDR3 DNA: TGCGCCAGCAGCTTGGACCGCGGGAGTGACGCTGAGCAGTTCTTC

clone size: .
CDR3 length: 12
V gene: TRBV28
J gene: TRBJ2-7
D gene: .
CDR3 protein: CASCLSGGEQYF
CDR3 DNA: TGTGCCAGCTGCCTTAGCGGTGGCGAGCAGTACTTC

clone size: once
CDR3 length: 20
V gene: TRBV28
J gene: TRBJ2-1
D gene: TRBD2
CDR3 protein: CASSFIGDRISGSSYNEQFF
CDR3 DNA: TGTGCCAGCAGTTTTATTGGGGACAGAATTAGCGGGAGCTCCTACAATGAGCAGTTCTTC

clone size: .
CDR3 length: 15
V gene: TRBV27
J gene: TRBJ1-4
D gene: TRBD1
CDR3 protein: CASSSTGVTNEKLFF
CDR3 DNA: TGTGCCAGCAGTTCGACAGGGGTTACTAATGAAAAACTGTTTTTT

clone size: .
CDR3 length: 13
V gene: TRBV25-1
J gene: TRBJ2-4
D gene: .
CDR3 protein: CASKGAVKNIQYF
CDR3 DNA: TGTGCCAGCAAGGGAGCGGTCAAAAACATTCAGTACTTC

clone size: .
CDR3 length: 15
V gene: TRBV2
J gene: TRBJ2-2
D gene: TRBD1
CDR3 protein: CASSGTGTNTGELFF
CDR3 DNA: TGTGCCAGCAGTGGGACAGGGACGAACACCGGGGAGCTGTTTTTT

clone size: .
CDR3 length: 14
V gene: TRBV14
J gene: TRBJ2-7
D gene: .
CDR3 protein: CASSPERASYEQYF
CDR3 DNA: TGTGCCAGCAGCCCCGAGCGGGCCTCCTACGAGCAGTACTTC

clone size: .
CDR3 length: 16
V gene: TRBV5-5
J gene: TRBJ2-7
D gene: TRBD2
CDR3 protein: CASSPRGAGGTYEQYF
CDR3 DNA: TGTGCCAGCAGCCCCCGGGGGGCGGGAGGAACGTACGAGCAGTACTTC

clone size: once
CDR3 length: 14
V gene: TRBV6-5
J gene: TRBJ2-3
D gene: .
CDR3 protein: CASRAGQSTDTQYF
CDR3 DNA: TGTGCCAGCAGGGCGGGACAGAGCACAGATACGCAGTATTTT

clone size: .
CDR3 length: 15
V gene: TRBV6-6
J gene: TRBJ2-1
D gene: TRBD2
CDR3 protein: CASRYLAGGPSEQFF
CDR3 DNA: TGTGCCAGCAGGTATCTAGCGGGAGGGCCGAGTGAGCAGTTCTTC

clone size: .
CDR3 length: 13
V gene: TRBV6-1
J gene: TRBJ2-3
D gene: TRBD2
CDR3 protein: CASRSGGGRGQYF
CDR3 DNA: TGTGCCAGCAGGAGCGGGGGGGGAAGGGGGCAGTATTTT

clone size: .
CDR3 length: 16
V gene: TRBV19
J gene: TRBJ2-6
D gene: TRBD1
CDR3 protein: CASSRGQASGANVLTF
CDR3 DNA: TGTGCCAGTAGTAGGGGACAGGCCTCTGGGGCCAACGTCCTGACTTTC

clone size: .
CDR3 length: 19
V gene: TRBV4-1
J gene: TRBJ1-5
D gene: TRBD1
CDR3 protein: CASSQPPGQGARSNQPQHF
CDR3 DNA: TGCGCCAGCAGCCAACCCCCGGGACAGGGGGCGAGAAGCAATCAGCCCCAGCATTTT

clone size: .
CDR3 length: 18
V gene: TRBV9
J gene: TRBJ2-2
D gene: TRBD2
CDR3 protein: CASSAAPGLAGNTGELFF
CDR3 DNA: TGTGCCAGCAGCGCAGCTCCGGGACTAGCGGGGAACACCGGGGAGCTGTTTTTT

clone size: .
CDR3 length: 16
V gene: TRBV6-6
J gene: TRBJ2-7
D gene: TRBD2
CDR3 protein: CASSSASLAGEYEQYF
CDR3 DNA: TGTGCCAGCAGTTCCGCCTCACTAGCGGGAGAGTACGAGCAGTACTTC

clone size: .
CDR3 length: 13
V gene: TRBV11-2
J gene: TRBJ1-1
D gene: .
CDR3 protein: CASGGAWSSEAFF
CDR3 DNA: TGTGCCAGCGGAGGGGCGTGGAGCTCTGAAGCTTTCTTT

clone size: .
CDR3 length: 15
V gene: TRBV19
J gene: TRBJ1-1
D gene: TRBD1
CDR3 protein: CASKDRPQGDTEAFF
CDR3 DNA: TGTGCCAGTAAGGACAGGCCGCAGGGCGACACTGAAGCTTTCTTT

clone size: .
CDR3 length: 16
V gene: TRBV19
J gene: TRBJ2-7
D gene: .
CDR3 protein: CASSMGLWGGSYEQYF
CDR3 DNA: TGTGCCAGTAGTATGGGTCTTTGGGGCGGCTCCTACGAGCAGTACTTC

clone size: .
CDR3 length: 14
V gene: TRBV2
J gene: TRBJ2-7
D gene: .
CDR3 protein: CASRRGRVSYEQYF
CDR3 DNA: TGTGCCAGCAGAAGAGGGAGAGTCTCCTACGAGCAGTACTTC

clone size: .
CDR3 length: 12
V gene: TRBV6-1
J gene: TRBJ1-5
D gene: .
CDR3 protein: CASRGGSEPQHF
CDR3 DNA: TGTGCCAGCAGGGGGGGGTCGGAGCCCCAGCATTTT

clone size: .
CDR3 length: 14
V gene: TRBV7-7
J gene: TRBJ2-2
D gene: .
CDR3 protein: CASSLAGGRGELFF
CDR3 DNA: TGTGCTAGCAGCTTAGCCGGGGGGCGAGGGGAGCTGTTTTTT

clone size: .
CDR3 length: 14
V gene: TRBV9
J gene: TRBJ2-7
D gene: TRBD2
CDR3 protein: CASSALAGVTEQYF
CDR3 DNA: TGTGCCAGCAGCGCTCTAGCGGGAGTAACCGAGCAGTACTTC

clone size: .
CDR3 length: 15
V gene: TRBV7-8
J gene: TRBJ2-7
D gene: .
CDR3 protein: CASSFMARKDNEQYF
CDR3 DNA: TGTGCCAGCAGCTTCATGGCACGTAAGGACAACGAGCAGTACTTC

clone size: .
CDR3 length: 14
V gene: TRBV7-8
J gene: TRBJ2-1
D gene: TRBD1
CDR3 protein: CASSLVGTGYEQFF
CDR3 DNA: TGTGCCAGCAGCTTAGTCGGGACAGGGTATGAGCAGTTCTTC

clone size: .
CDR3 length: 13
V gene: TRBV18
J gene: TRBJ1-1
D gene: .
CDR3 protein: CASSQAGNTEAFF
CDR3 DNA: TGTGCCAGCTCACAAGCGGGGAACACTGAAGCTTTCTTT

clone size: .
CDR3 length: 13
V gene: TRBV28
J gene: TRBJ1-1
D gene: TRBD1
CDR3 protein: CANRGQRGTEAFF
CDR3 DNA: TGTGCCAACAGGGGTCAGAGGGGGACTGAAGCTTTCTTT

clone size: .
CDR3 length: 15
V gene: TRBV6-6
J gene: TRBJ2-2
D gene: .
CDR3 protein: CASRRNSGNTGELFF
CDR3 DNA: TGTGCCAGCAGGCGAAATAGCGGGAACACCGGGGAGCTGTTTTTT

clone size: .
CDR3 length: 17
V gene: TRBV14
J gene: TRBJ2-3
D gene: TRBD1
CDR3 protein: CATYPGPGQGSADTQYF
CDR3 DNA: TGTGCCACCTACCCCGGCCCGGGACAGGGATCGGCAGATACGCAGTATTTT

clone size: .
CDR3 length: 11
V gene: TRBV7-9
J gene: TRBJ2-5
D gene: .
CDR3 protein: CASSPSETQYF
CDR3 DNA: TGTGCCAGCAGCCCTTCCGAGACCCAGTACTTC

clone size: .
CDR3 length: 14
V gene: TRBV27
J gene: TRBJ1-5
D gene: .
CDR3 protein: CASDHTGSNQPQHF
CDR3 DNA: TGTGCCAGCGATCATACAGGGAGCAATCAGCCCCAGCATTTT

clone size: .
CDR3 length: 12
V gene: TRBV21-1
J gene: TRBJ2-1
D gene: .
CDR3 protein: CASSKLGLEQFF
CDR3 DNA: TGTGCCAGCAGCAAATTGGGGCTTGAGCAGTTCTTC

clone size: .
CDR3 length: 14
V gene: TRBV7-9
J gene: TRBJ1-4
D gene: .
CDR3 protein: CASSFGRVGEKLFF
CDR3 DNA: TGTGCCAGCAGCTTCGGGAGGGTGGGTGAAAAACTGTTTTTT